A single sample gave rise to the 30 T cell receptor beta chains below, sequenced in a study of CD8 T cells in ankylosing spondylitis. Study outcomes and limitations: A motif in TCR beta, a set of eight or nine highly homologous variants, appeared characteristic of ankylosing spondylitis blood.

Antigens of these TCRs are unknown. In TCRdb, the 5' RACE reads were re-called with MiXCR into one record per CDR3 protein. The sample records 650,000 to 800,000 distinct CDR3 sequences, roughly 20% being singletons. The sequenced sample was blood, either unsorted or a sorted T cell fraction (not recorded which). The receptors were sampled from a male donor with ankylosing spondylitis.

This clonotype appeared a few times. The gene calls are TRBV12-3 or TRBV12-4 and TRBJ2-1, with 8 bases matching TRBD2. The CDR3 length is 13 residues. Losses at the gene ends were 8 bases for V and 9 bases for J; bases not matched to a gene: 9. The CDR3 bases are TGTGCCAGCCGGGGGGGAGCCGAGGTTGAGCAGTTCTTC. Residues: CASRGGAEVEQFF.

This clonotype showed up just a few times. The chain carries TRBV4-1 and TRBJ2-7; D is unresolved. Trimming took 2 bases from V and 3 from J, leaving 14 bases between them. This CDR3 is 15 amino acids long. From germline, CDR1 is MGHRA and CDR2 YSYEKL. This CDR3 reads CASSQLVDGFYEQYF. DNA for the CDR3: TGCGCCAGCAGCCAATTAGTAGATGGTTTCTACGAGCAGTACTTC.

The V call is TRBV28, the J call TRBJ1-2; 8 nucleotides line up with TRBD1. V lost 8 bases, J lost 2 bases, and 7 bases stayed unmatched. This CDR3 comprises 14 residues. Germline CDR1 is MDHEN and CDR2 is SYDVKM. CDR3 DNA sequence: TGTGCCAGCGGGGAAGGACAGGGCAACTATGGCTACACCTTC. Translating gives CASGEGQGNYGYTF.

This clonotype was detected only a few times. This chain joins TRBV5-1 and TRBJ1-2, with D perhaps matching TRBD1 (6 bases). The CDR3 length is 13 residues. Trimming cost V 4 bases and J 7 bases, with 14 bases left between them. The germline gives CDR1 SGHRS, CDR2 YFSETQ. The CDR3 here is CASSVVGAGGYTF. Written as DNA, the CDR3 is TGCGCCAGCAGCGTTGTGGGGGCGGGTGGCTACACCTTC.

The rearrangement links TRBV15 to TRBJ2-7, with 7 bases matching TRBD2. The CDR3 covers 13 residues. With 0 bases clipped from V and 4 bases from J, the junction kept 0 bases outside the gene matches. CDR1 is LNHNV and CDR2 is YYDKDF in the germline V gene (reference sequence). The CDR3 spells CATSREREYEQYF. The CDR3 DNA sequence: TGTGCCACCAGCAGAGAGCGGGAGTACGAGCAGTACTTC.

This clonotype has just a few counts. The chain has TRBV29-1 and TRBJ2-7, with D possibly matching TRBD2 (5 bases). Germline-derived CDR1 and CDR2 are SQVTM and ANQGSEA. CDR3 length: 12 amino acids. The ends were cut back, 7 bases at V and 1 base at J, with 11 bases in the middle. DNA for the CDR3: TGCAGCGGGAAGAGCGGATCCTACGAGCAGTACTTC. Translated, it gives CSGKSGSYEQYF.

In its sample, this clonotype was seen a few times. This rearrangement joins TRBV13 to TRBJ2-2; TRBD1 is a possible D gene (5 bases). This CDR3 contains 16 residues. Germline assignment: CDR1 PRHDT and CDR2 FYEKMQ (reference sequence). Trimming pared 5 bases from V and 6 bases from J, leaving 19 bases between. Here the CDR3 DNA reads TGTGCCAGCAGCCCTCCCGGCAGGGTGGATTCCGGGGAGCTGTTTTTT. Amino acids: CASSPPGRVDSGELFF.

The gene calls are TRBV7-2 and TRBJ2-5, with TRBD1 matching 9 bases. The CDR3 extends over 15 amino acids. J lost 4 bases, V lost 1 base, and 4 bases had no gene match. Germline assignment: CDR1 SGHTA and CDR2 FQGNSA. The CDR3 coding sequence is TGTGCCAGCAGCTTAGACAGGGGGCTGGCAGAGACCCAGTACTTC. Its translation is CASSLDRGLAETQYF.

The V gene is TRBV2, the J gene TRBJ2-5, with D maybe TRBD1 (5 bases). Germline V gene sequence: CDR1 SNHLY, CDR2 FYNNEI. V was trimmed by 7 bases and J by 1 base, leaving 19 bases between them. The CDR3 is made up of 16 amino acids. This CDR3 is CASNQQAGFSQETQYF. CDR3 DNA sequence: TGTGCCAGCAACCAACAGGCAGGGTTCAGCCAAGAGACCCAGTACTTC.

This clonotype showed up many times. The chain combines TRBV20-1 with TRBJ1-5; the D gene is possibly TRBD1 (6 bases). Trimming cost V 2 bases and J 5 bases, with 13 bases left between them. Germline V lookup: CDR1 DFQATT, CDR2 SNEGSKA (reference sequence). The CDR3 covers 14 residues. In DNA, the CDR3 is TGCAGTGCTAGACCGACAGGCGGTCATCAGCCCCAGCATTTT. This gives the protein CSARPTGGHQPQHF.

This chain uses TRBV2 with TRBJ2-2, with D possibly being TRBD1 or TRBD2 (5 bases each). Germline CDR1 SNHLY, CDR2 FYNNEI. The CDR3 runs to 16 residues. V was pared by 6 bases and J by 5 bases, with 19 bases between. The chain's CDR3 is CASRRDPGPGTGELFF. CDR3 DNA sequence: TGTGCCAGCAGGAGAGACCCGGGACCCGGAACCGGGGAGCTGTTTTTT. Full variable domain (missing parts from reference TRBV2 and TRBJ2-2): EPEVTQTPSHQVTQMGQEVILRCVPISNHLYFYWYRQILGQKVEFLVSFYNNEISEKSEIFDDQFSVERPDGSNFTLKIRSTKLEDSAMYFCASRRDPGPGTGELFFGEGSRLTVL.

This chain uses TRBV12-3 or TRBV12-4 with TRBJ2-3, with TRBD1 identical over 10 bases. The CDR3 totals 15 residues. V shed 6 bases and J 8 bases; nucleotides not matched to a gene: 11. The CDR3 DNA follows: TGTGCCAGCAGCCCGGACCCGGGACAGGGGTTTACGCAGTATTTT. Translating gives CASSPDPGQGFTQYF.

This clonotype was detected a few times. The rearrangement links TRBV12-3 or TRBV12-4 to TRBJ2-7, with D possibly matching TRBD1 (8 bases). V lost 6 bases and J 1 base, leaving 16 bases between the germline ends. The CDR3 totals 15 residues. The CDR3 region is CASRAQGGKSYEQYF. The CDR3 DNA reads TGTGCCAGCAGGGCACAGGGGGGGAAATCCTACGAGCAGTACTTC.

This clonotype showed up just a few times. V is TRBV12-3 or TRBV12-4 and J is TRBJ2-7; D possibly uses TRBD1 or TRBD2 (5 bases each). This CDR3 region has 13 residues. Trimming took off 5 bases at V and 3 bases at J, with 11 bases between the two ends. The CDR3 region is CASSPWDGYEQYF. The CDR3 coding sequence is TGTGCCAGCAGTCCATGGGACGGCTACGAGCAGTACTTC.

As DNA, the CDR3 is TGTGCCAGCAGCGTCGGGACAGGGACGTATGCAACTAATGAAAAACTGTTTTTT. It yields the protein CASSVGTGTYATNEKLFF. The chain is built from TRBV5-5 and TRBJ1-4; 9 nucleotides agree with TRBD1. CDR3 length: 18 residues. J gave up 0 bases and V 4 bases, and 10 bases lay outside the gene matches. Germline loops: CDR1 SGHKS, CDR2 YYEKEE (reference sequence).

The gene calls are TRBV29-1 and TRBJ2-1, with TRBD1 matching 7 bases. The ends lost 6 bases at V and 6 bases at J; junction bases unmatched: 5. Germline V CDR1 and CDR2: SQVTM, ANQGSEA. This CDR3 is built from 12 residues. DNA of the CDR3: TGCAGCGTGACCGGGACAGCCAATGAGCAGTTCTTC. This encodes CSVTGTANEQFF.

The genes are TRBV7-2 and TRBJ2-1; 12 bases are a match to TRBD1. This CDR3 region has 17 residues. The germline CDR1 and CDR2 sequences are SGHTA and FQGNSA. Trimming cost V 4 bases and J 3 bases; bases outside gene matches: 7. This chain's CDR3 is CASSSGQGAVFYNEQFF. The CDR3 coding sequence is TGTGCCAGCAGCTCGGGACAGGGGGCAGTTTTCTACAATGAGCAGTTCTTC.

The chain joins TRBV20-1 to TRBJ2-3, with TRBD2 matching over 11 bases. V was clipped by 0 bases and J by 4 bases; unmatched bases: 3. Germline CDR1 DFQATT, CDR2 SNEGSKA (reference sequence). The CDR3 has 15 amino acids. This CDR3 reads CSARDLAGGPDTQYF. The CDR3 bases are TGCAGTGCTAGAGATCTAGCGGGGGGACCAGATACGCAGTATTTT.

In its sample, this clonotype was seen many times. CDR3 bases: TGTGCCAGCAGTTACAGAGGGGGGCGAAACTCCAACTATGGCTACACCTTC. Translated: CASSYRGGRNSNYGYTF. The chain links TRBV6-5 to TRBJ1-2, with TRBD1 as a possible D gene (6 bases). The CDR3 loop spans 17 amino acids. Germline CDR1 reads MNHEY; CDR2 reads SVGAGI. V lost 2 bases, J lost 2 bases, and 18 bases lay in between.

This clonotype was seen many times. V is TRBV12-3 or TRBV12-4 and J is TRBJ2-2, with 9 bases lining up with TRBD2. This CDR3 contains 16 residues. Trimming at V came to 6 bases and at J to 0 bases, leaving 5 bases not matched to a gene. DNA for the CDR3: TGTGCCAGCAGGGCTAGCGGGGTCACGAACACCGGGGAGCTGTTTTTT. Residues: CASRASGVTNTGELFF.

The V and J genes are TRBV6-6 and TRBJ2-5; D gene uncertain. V dropped 5 bases and J dropped 4 bases, with 11 bases sitting between them. CDR1 is MNHNY, CDR2 SVGAGI, per germline (reference sequence). The CDR3 contains 13 residues. The CDR3 region has the DNA TGTGCCAGCAGTACCCAAGAACGAGAGACCCAGTACTTC. It encodes CASSTQERETQYF.

The chain employs TRBV7-3 and TRBJ1-1; D might be TRBD1 (6 bases). This CDR3 is built from 15 residues. Trimming cost V 5 bases and J 5 bases, with 18 bases left between them. CDR1 is SGHTA and CDR2 is FQGTGA in the germline V gene. The DNA for the CDR3 is TGTGCCAGCAGCCCCCAAGGGGGAGGGCGGACTGAAGCTTTCTTT. Translated: CASSPQGGGRTEAFF.

This clonotype appeared many times. The chain recombines TRBV12-3 or TRBV12-4 with TRBJ2-7, with TRBD2 identical over 9 bases. The V gene end was trimmed by 6 bases and the J gene end by 3 bases; junction bases not matched to a gene: 3. The CDR3 spans 13 residues. This CDR3 reads CASRGTSFYEQYF. CDR3 nucleotides: TGTGCCAGCAGAGGGACTAGCTTCTACGAGCAGTACTTC.

This clonotype has only a few counts. The chain has TRBV7-1 and TRBJ2-2, with 14 bases identical to TRBD2. TRBV7-1 is given ORF status, its function remaining uncertain. Losses at the gene ends were 5 bases for V and 6 bases for J; bases not matched to a gene: 23. The CDR3 covers 22 residues. In DNA form, the CDR3 reads TGTGCCAGCAGCACAGATGGGACAGGATCCAGGACTAGCGGGAGGAAACCCGGGGAGCTGTTTTTT. It specifies CASSTDGTGSRTSGRKPGELFF.

There are a few counts of this clonotype. The chain joins TRBV7-2 to TRBJ1-5; TRBD1 is a possible D gene (6 bases). The CDR3 is 15 residues long. CDR1 and CDR2 from the germline V gene are SGHTA and FQGNSA. Trimming cost V 5 bases and J 0 bases, with 11 bases left between them. CDR3 nucleotide sequence: TGTGCCAGCAGCGCACAGGGAAATAGCAATCAGCCCCAGCATTTT. Protein sequence: CASSAQGNSNQPQHF.

This chain connects TRBV5-1 to TRBJ2-1; unclear D gene. The germline V and J ends were trimmed by 4 bases and 6 bases, with 8 bases remaining between them. The length of the CDR3 is 12 residues. Per germline, CDR1 SGHRS and CDR2 YFSETQ. The CDR3 DNA sequence: TGCGCCAGCAGCGAACTTAGCAATGAGCAGTTCTTC. Translation: CASSELSNEQFF.

This rearrangement joins TRBV7-7 to TRBJ2-5; D gene ambiguous. Per the germline V gene, CDR1 is SSHAT and CDR2 is FNYEAQ (reference sequence). The CDR3 has 14 amino acids. V dropped 2 bases and J dropped 3 bases, with 10 bases sitting between them. CDR3 nucleotides: TGTGCCAGCAGCTTATCTGGGGAAAAAGAGACCCAGTACTTC. Its protein product is CASSLSGEKETQYF.

This clonotype turned up a few times. The V call is TRBV10-3, the J call TRBJ1-3, with a weak D call TRBD1 (6 bases). CDR1 is ENHRY and CDR2 is SYGVKD in the germline V gene. The CDR3 is made up of 18 amino acids. The germline V and J ends were trimmed by 6 bases and 2 bases, with 23 bases remaining between them. CDR3: CAIRQQPGTRGPGNTIYF. DNA of the CDR3: TGTGCCATCAGACAGCAACCCGGGACCAGGGGTCCTGGAAACACCATATATTTT.

The sample holds many counts of this clonotype. The V gene is TRBV10-3, the J gene TRBJ2-5; 8 bases line up with TRBD2. This CDR3 spans 12 amino acids. Losses at the gene ends were 8 bases for V and 4 bases for J; bases not matched to a gene: 3. Germline CDR1 reads ENHRY; CDR2 reads SYGVKD. DNA of the CDR3: TGTGCCATCGCGGGAGGCGGAGAGACCCAGTACTTC. It specifies CAIAGGGETQYF.

This clonotype was detected a few times. V and J are TRBV10-3 and TRBJ2-5; D is possibly TRBD2 (6 bases). Germline-derived CDR1 and CDR2 are ENHRY and SYGVKD. The CDR3 spans 14 residues. V lost 3 bases and J lost 2, with 10 bases in between. The CDR3 is CAISDPSEQETQYF. Written as DNA, the CDR3 is TGTGCCATCAGTGACCCTAGCGAACAAGAGACCCAGTACTTC.